This TCR beta chain was found in a study of blood T cells in healthy people across ages (dated by TCRdb to the mid-2010s). Context from the whole study: In model experiments, template switching captured roughly one uniquely barcoded TCR beta cDNA molecule for every two T cells. Using deep sequencing normalized with unique cDNA molecular identifiers, the study measured how TCR beta repertoire diversity changes with age. Donors were grouped into four age groups: young (average 16 years), middle-aged (39), aged (around 60) and long-lived (about 90). To avoid experimental bias, donors of different ages were spread randomly across the sequencing lanes. The study analyzed two additional independent replicas of 1 million unique cDNA reads from the same blood draw for two donors, one aged 18 to 29 and one aged 80 or older.

Only a few counts were recorded for this clonotype. What this receptor recognizes is not known. Base qualities are not provided; no much larger clone lies one nucleotide away. Libraries were prepared through 5' RACE. Sequencing was performed on an Illumina HiSeq 2500. The second PCR ran for about 7 to 11 cycles and used a J-beta primer mix along with a sample-barcoded 5' primer. A template-switch 5' adaptor carrying 12 random nucleotides introduced a unique molecular identifier onto each TCR beta cDNA molecule. Each sample yielded at least 2.5 million CDR3-containing paired-end reads. First-strand cDNA was synthesized from all RNA with the Mint cDNA synthesis kit, primed by a TRBC-specific oligonucleotide. After uracil-DNA glycosylase treatment, a first 18-cycle PCR used universal primers M1SS and BC2_uni_R on all cDNA. The source study handled its data this way. For normalization, 1 million high-quality reads, each with a distinct molecular identifier, were randomly selected from each sample. Reads with shared molecular identifiers were discarded instead of being binned into consensus sequences. CDR3 identification, clonotype clustering and error correction used MiTCR with a Q25 quality threshold and the strictest error-elimination algorithm. A nonparametric unseen species model using Euler transformation provided a lower-bound estimate of total TCR beta diversity. The raw public data were reprocessed by TCRdb itself: fastp quality trimming at Q25, MiXCR clonotype calling, in-frame beta chains only. Each CDR3 protein appears once, grouped with its most common genes and DNA. TCRdb, not the authors, supplied the V and J calls. Within this sample are 1.4 million or so distinct CDR3 sequences, with 35% to 45% of them counted one time only. The top ten constitute 4% of the sample.

Summary of the overall study and its limitations: The CMV infection status of donors was not known, potentially confounding age-related changes in expanded clonotypes. Observed TCR beta diversity correlated strongly with the percentage of naive T cells measured by flow cytometry. Observed TCR beta diversity per million T cells fell roughly linearly with age, and a significant reduction was already apparent by age about 43. Estimates of total diversity based on one million sequenced T cells were considered lower bounds and underestimates. Compared with the aged group, more naive CD4+ T cells, fewer expanded clones and increased TCR diversity were shown by the long-lived group, suggesting age selection. Since profiling was done on bulk unsorted PBMCs, naive and antigen-experienced compartments could not be conclusively compared.

V drops 3 bases and J drops 0 bases, leaving 9 bases in between. The CDR3 covers 14 residues, taking in both the cysteine and the phenylalanine. Only the CDR3 DNA stays, 42 bases, in frame from base 1. Based on the germline V gene, the CDR1 and CDR2 sequences are SGHTA and FQGNSA. Systemically healthy Caucasian individuals from Russia, 35 to 40 in total and aged roughly 6 to 100 years, were included as donors. Approximately 10 milliliters of peripheral blood were collected from each donor into EDTA-treated Vacutainer tubes. Ficoll-Paque density-gradient centrifugation was used to isolate PBMCs, with at least 7 million obtained per sample. Total RNA was extracted from PBMCs with Trizol reagent, with at least 6 micrograms obtained per sample. Naive CD45RAhigh/CD27high T cell percentages were measured by flow cytometry on a PBMC aliquot from every donor.

The chain couples TRBV7-2 to TRBJ2-7; TRBD2 might be the D gene, on 5 matching bases. Input material: blood. The sequence was obtained from a woman between 18 and 29 years old in good health. The CDR3: CASSLWGASYEQYF. The sequenced DNA: TGTGCCAGCAGCTTGTGGGGAGCCTCCTACGAGCAGTACTTC.